These T cell receptor beta chains were read from a single sample in a study of OX40 agonist ivuxolimab in advanced cancers. Assay: immunoSEQ multiplex PCR; the TCRdb copy retains only in-frame clones and omits some. The data show 35,000 to 45,000 clones, roughly 84% seen once. The source was CD4+ or CD8+ T cells sorted from blood, collected in a trial of the OX40 agonist ivuxolimab. The origin of the receptors is an adult with an advanced solid tumor such as melanoma, head and neck, liver or kidney cancer. Both conserved end residues are trimmed from each CDR3. Fields, in order: J gene, V gene, D gene, clone size, CDR3 protein. The D gene is left open where the match is weak. The size field is filled for only some rows; it gives once, few, many or a size class.

j_gene: TRBJ2-1
v_gene: TRBV19
d_gene: TRBD2
abundance: NA
CDR3aa: ASRERGAREQF

j_gene: TRBJ1-5
v_gene: TRBV4-2
d_gene: NA
abundance: NA
CDR3aa: ASSQDRGSNQPQH

j_gene: TRBJ2-5
v_gene: TRBV23-1
d_gene: NA
abundance: NA
CDR3aa: ASSRPQGPGKETQY

j_gene: TRBJ2-3
v_gene: TRBV9
d_gene: TRBD2
abundance: NA
CDR3aa: ASSASGRGGTDTQY

j_gene: TRBJ2-7
v_gene: TRBV7-9
d_gene: NA
abundance: NA
CDR3aa: ASSPSYEQY

j_gene: TRBJ1-1
v_gene: TRBV7-8
d_gene: NA
abundance: NA
CDR3aa: ASSSSQVTEAF

j_gene: TRBJ1-2
v_gene: TRBV5-1
d_gene: NA
abundance: NA
CDR3aa: ASSPGHPENYGYT

j_gene: TRBJ1-4
v_gene: TRBV6-1
d_gene: TRBD1
abundance: NA
CDR3aa: AGQGNEKLF

j_gene: TRBJ2-1
v_gene: TRBV7-2
d_gene: TRBD1
abundance: NA
CDR3aa: ASSWTGGAANNEQF

j_gene: TRBJ2-5
v_gene: TRBV28
d_gene: TRBD2
abundance: NA
CDR3aa: ASTLRTSGLPLQETQY

j_gene: TRBJ2-5
v_gene: TRBV9
d_gene: NA
abundance: NA
CDR3aa: ASSVVPGGQETQY

j_gene: TRBJ1-6
v_gene: TRBV12-5
d_gene: NA
abundance: NA
CDR3aa: ASGLVGVHKSSYNSPLH

j_gene: TRBJ2-1
v_gene: TRBV10-3
d_gene: TRBD2
abundance: once
CDR3aa: AISERRGSYNEQF

j_gene: TRBJ2-1
v_gene: TRBV25-1
d_gene: NA
abundance: NA
CDR3aa: ASSEWYVSKNNEQF

j_gene: TRBJ1-3
v_gene: TRBV29-1
d_gene: NA
abundance: NA
CDR3aa: SVEEGAYSGNTIY

j_gene: TRBJ1-1
v_gene: TRBV28
d_gene: NA
abundance: NA
CDR3aa: ASSLGQNTEAF

j_gene: TRBJ2-1
v_gene: TRBV7-6
d_gene: NA
abundance: NA
CDR3aa: ASSLAVGGTQEQF

j_gene: TRBJ2-1
v_gene: TRBV10-3
d_gene: TRBD1
abundance: NA
CDR3aa: AITDRDNEQF

j_gene: TRBJ2-2
v_gene: TRBV28
d_gene: NA
abundance: NA
CDR3aa: ASSLWGDTGELF

j_gene: TRBJ1-2
v_gene: TRBV9
d_gene: NA
abundance: NA
CDR3aa: ASSVPREKDGYT

j_gene: TRBJ1-1
v_gene: TRBV10-2
d_gene: NA
abundance: NA
CDR3aa: ASRSRDKEAF

j_gene: TRBJ2-3
v_gene: TRBV7-9
d_gene: NA
abundance: once
CDR3aa: ASSLNRGTYNTDTQY

j_gene: TRBJ2-2
v_gene: TRBV4-3
d_gene: TRBD2
abundance: NA
CDR3aa: ASSQVELAGNTGELF

j_gene: TRBJ1-2
v_gene: TRBV28
d_gene: NA
abundance: NA
CDR3aa: ASSLGNRDNYGYT

j_gene: TRBJ1-4
v_gene: TRBV25-1
d_gene: NA
abundance: NA
CDR3aa: ASSEWGANEKLF

j_gene: TRBJ1-1
v_gene: TRBV2
d_gene: TRBD1
abundance: NA
CDR3aa: ASSQGVNFNTEAF